The 14 T cell receptor beta chains listed next were all sequenced from one sample in a study of cytotoxic CD8 clonotypes in ibrutinib-treated CLL. The repertoire was sequenced with immunoSEQ multiplex PCR; TCRdb's copy has only in-frame clones and lacks some. The sample has over 100,000 clones; 58% are singletons. The starting material was PBMCs, obtained after 24 months of ibrutinib treatment. The receptors here all came from a human donor with chronic lymphocytic leukemia.

This clone was detected a few times. The J gene is TRBJ2-7, the V gene TRBV25-1, with D perhaps matching TRBD1 (6 bases). Germline V lookup: CDR1 MGHDK, CDR2 SYGVNS. The CDR3 length is 13 residues. Trimming pared 9 bases from V and 2 bases from J, leaving 14 bases between. CDR3 sequence (DNA): TGTGCCAGTAACGGCAGACAGGCCTACGAGCAGTACTTC. It codes for CASNGRQAYEQYF.

This chain uses TRBV5-3 with TRBJ1-2, with TRBD1 as a possible D gene (6 bases). TRBV5-3 is an open reading frame, and its role is uncertain. This CDR3 has 18 residues. Trimming pared 5 bases from V and 0 bases from J, leaving 23 bases between. The CDR3 region is CARSLAGAGQLPNYGYTF. As DNA, the CDR3 is TGTGCCAGAAGTCTCGCGGGGGCAGGGCAACTGCCTAACTATGGCTACACCTTC.

This clone was detected a few times. This chain uses TRBV7-9 with TRBJ1-4, with D maybe TRBD1 (6 bases). The germline CDR1 and CDR2 sequences are SEHNR and FQNEAQ (reference sequence). V was trimmed by 2 bases and J by 7 bases, leaving 11 bases between them. The CDR3 length is 14 residues. CDR3 protein: CASSLRGRGEKLFF. The CDR3, as DNA: TGTGCCAGCAGCTTAAGGGGGAGAGGTGAAAAACTGTTTTTT. The full variable domain, completed using reference TRBV7-9 and TRBJ1-4, is DTGVSQNPRHKITKRGQNVTFRCDPISEHNRLYWYRQTLGQGPEFLTYFQNEAQLEKSRLLSDRFSAERPKGSFSTLEIQRTEQGDSAMYLCASSLRGRGEKLFFGSGTQLSVL.

The chain has TRBV30 and TRBJ1-1; 9 nucleotides line up with TRBD1. Germline assignment: CDR1 GTSNPN and CDR2 SVGIG (reference sequence). The J segment lost 3 bases and the V segment lost 1 base, leaving 9 bases of the junction unmatched. The CDR3 is 16 amino acids. CDR3 loop: CAWSGPGTGSDTEAFF. In DNA form, the CDR3 reads TGTGCCTGGAGTGGGCCGGGGACAGGGTCGGACACTGAAGCTTTCTTT.

With regard to this clone: The sample holds other DNA sequences that translate to the same CDR3. The chain has TRBV6-5 and TRBJ1-6; 8 bases align to TRBD1. The germline V gene encodes CDR1 MNHEY and CDR2 SVGAGI. V lost 0 bases, J lost 10 bases, and 5 bases stayed unmatched. The CDR3 totals 15 residues. Written as DNA, the CDR3 is TGTGCCAGCAGTTACTCTTCCAGGGGGCAGTCACCCCTCCACTTT. This sequence encodes CASSYSSRGQSPLHF.

DNA for the CDR3: TGTGCCAGCTCAGAGAGACAGGGTCCCTACGAGCAGTACTTC. Translation gives CASSERQGPYEQYF. The chain carries TRBV18 and TRBJ2-7; TRBD1 matches 7 bases. CDR3 length equals 14 residues. V trimming: 5 bases; J trimming: 2 bases; junction bases outside the gene matches: 6. Per germline, CDR1 KGHSH and CDR2 LQKENI.

This chain joins TRBV6-5 and TRBJ1-2, with unresolved D. Trimming cost V 5 bases and J 5 bases, with 12 bases left between them. The germline V gene encodes CDR1 MNHEY and CDR2 SVGAGI. CDR3 size: 13 residues. The CDR3 loop reads CASSPSTRYGYTF. The CDR3, as DNA: TGTGCCAGCAGTCCGTCAACCCGGTATGGCTACACCTTC.

The chain has TRBV29-1 and TRBJ2-5; D is undetermined. The CDR3 sequence is 12 residues long. CDR1 and CDR2 (germline): SQVTM, ANQGSEA. V lost 0 bases, J lost 5 bases, and 7 bases lay in between. The CDR3 sequence is CSVEDLRETQYF. DNA for the CDR3: TGCAGCGTTGAAGATCTTAGGGAGACCCAGTACTTC.

The chain couples TRBV7-2 to TRBJ1-2; TRBD1 matches at 11 bases. Trimming removed 5 bases from V and 8 bases from J; junction bases left unmatched: 10. CDR3 length: 15 residues. The germline V gene encodes CDR1 SGHTA and CDR2 FQGNSA. CDR3 sequence reads: CASSPSRDRGRGYTF. Written as DNA, the CDR3 is TGTGCCAGCAGCCCCTCCAGGGACAGGGGGAGAGGCTACACCTTC.

This clone was seen only a few times. V and J are TRBV5-1 and TRBJ2-1, with no clear D. In germline, CDR1 is SGHRS, CDR2 YFSETQ. The V and J ends lost 0 bases and 8 bases respectively, with 15 bases between them. The CDR3 contains 15 residues. CDR3 bases: TGCGCCAGCAGCTTGGAAGGTCAGCTAGTCCATGAGCAGTTCTTC. Translated, it gives CASSLEGQLVHEQFF.

This chain's CDR3 is CASSEQGATQPQHF. CDR3 nucleotides: TGTGCCAGCAGTGAACAGGGGGCTACCCAGCCCCAGCATTTT. The V and J genes are TRBV6-1 and TRBJ1-5; 8 bases line up with TRBD1. Germline V gives CDR1 MNHNS, CDR2 SASEGT. There are 14 residues in the CDR3. V lost 2 bases, J lost 7 bases, and 4 bases stayed unmatched.

The chain combines TRBV6-1 with TRBJ2-1, with 9 nucleotides matching TRBD1. In germline, CDR1 is MNHNS, CDR2 SASEGT. The CDR3 has 15 residues. The trim removed 5 bases at V and 5 bases at J, leaving 7 bases unmatched. The CDR3 DNA reads as TGTGCCAGCAGTAGCCGGGACAGGGACCACAATGAGCAGTTCTTC. It translates to CASSSRDRDHNEQFF.

The gene calls are TRBV6-1 and TRBJ2-2, with 8 bases lining up with TRBD1. The CDR3 length is 15 residues. V was pared by 6 bases and J by 1 base, with 4 bases of the junction left unmatched. From germline, CDR1 is MNHNS and CDR2 SASEGT. In DNA, the CDR3 is TGTGCCAGCAGGGCCGGGACAGGGAACACCGGGGAGCTGTTTTTT. This codes for CASRAGTGNTGELFF.

The chain has TRBV28 and TRBJ2-2; 11 nucleotides agree with TRBD2. The germline CDR1 and CDR2 sequences are MDHEN and SYDVKM. Trimming cost V 6 bases and J 4 bases; bases outside gene matches: 7. The CDR3 covers 16 residues. CDR3 DNA sequence: TGTGCCAGCAGCCTCTTAGCGGGGGGGCTCACCGGGGAGCTGTTTTTT. This codes for CASSLLAGGLTGELFF.